This passage covers 24 T cell receptor beta chains from one sample sequenced in a study of cytomegalovirus exposure and HLA in healthy donors. The data were produced by immunoSEQ multiplex PCR, yet TCRdb's version contains in-frame clones alone and is incomplete. The table shows some 100,000 clones, with approximately 91% occurring only once. Sequenced material: PBMCs. The receptors here all came from a woman under 30 in good health and CMV-seronegative.

J is TRBJ2-3 and V is TRBV29-1; possibly TRBD2 for D (6 bases). The CDR3 runs to 14 residues. The germline CDR1 and CDR2 sequences are SQVTM and ANQGSEA. Deletions cut 0 bases from V and 5 bases from J, with 12 bases between. The CDR3 bases are TGCAGCGTTGAAGATGCCCGAGCGGGAGATACGCAGTATTTT. Amino acids: CSVEDARAGDTQYF.

The chain has TRBV7-9 and TRBJ1-5; no reliable D call. V was shortened by 5 bases and J by 7 bases, with 15 bases between the two germline ends. Germline V CDR1 and CDR2: SEHNR, FQNEAQ (reference sequence). The CDR3 has 14 amino acids. The CDR3 DNA follows: TGTGCCAGCAGCGCGGGTCAACTGGGGCAGCCCCAGCATTTT. Amino acid sequence: CASSAGQLGQPQHF.

The V gene is TRBV5-1, the J gene TRBJ2-3, with 12 bases aligning to TRBD2. CDR3 length equals 16 residues. Per the germline V gene, CDR1 is SGHRS and CDR2 is YFSETQ. Trimming cost V 4 bases and J 7 bases; bases outside gene matches: 10. For the CDR3, the DNA is TGCGCCAGCAGCGTCGCTAGCGGGGGGGCTTCGAATACGCAGTATTTT. Encoded protein: CASSVASGGASNTQYF.

The rearrangement uses TRBV28 and TRBJ2-7, with D perhaps TRBD1 (6 bases). The germline V gene has CDR1 MDHEN and CDR2 SYDVKM. The CDR3 runs 16 residues. Trimming took 7 bases from V and 0 from J, leaving 19 bases between them. The CDR3 spells CASTERGQGHSYEQYF. The CDR3 bases are TGTGCCAGCACCGAAAGGGGTCAGGGACACTCCTACGAGCAGTACTTC.

This chain links TRBV5-1 with TRBJ2-2, with no clear D. The CDR3 loop spans 14 amino acids. Looked up from germline, CDR1 is SGHRS and CDR2 is YFSETQ. The V and J ends lost 0 bases and 2 bases respectively, with 5 bases between them. The CDR3 DNA follows: TGCGCCAGCAGCTTGGATTTAAACACCGGGGAGCTGTTTTTT. It is translated as CASSLDLNTGELFF.

V and J are TRBV5-1 and TRBJ2-2; D is unresolved. Trimming removed 2 bases at V and 3 bases at J, with 5 bases between. CDR3 length: 13 residues. Germline assignment: CDR1 SGHRS and CDR2 YFSETQ. CDR3 sequence: CASSFEDTGELFF. CDR3 nucleotides: TGCGCCAGCAGCTTCGAGGACACCGGGGAGCTGTTTTTT.

J is TRBJ1-3 and V is TRBV6-6, with D possibly being TRBD1 (5 bases). The CDR3 runs 16 residues. The germline V gene has CDR1 MNHNY and CDR2 SVGAGI (reference sequence). V lost 6 bases and J lost 0, with 15 bases in between. The CDR3 loop reads CASRTLTAYSGNTIYF. The CDR3 coding sequence is TGTGCCAGCAGGACCTTGACAGCGTACTCTGGAAACACCATATATTTT.

The J gene is TRBJ1-2, the V gene TRBV6-1, with D possibly TRBD1 on 6 matching bases. Trimming removed 2 bases from V and 5 bases from J, with 15 bases in between. This CDR3 spans 15 amino acids. Germline loops: CDR1 MNHNS, CDR2 SASEGT. The CDR3 loop is CASSETKTGQYGYTF. The CDR3 DNA reads as TGTGCCAGCAGTGAAACTAAAACAGGGCAGTATGGCTACACCTTC.

The gene calls are TRBV2 and TRBJ2-7, with 8 bases aligning to TRBD1. CDR1 is SNHLY and CDR2 is FYNNEI in the germline V gene. This CDR3 comprises 14 residues. Trimming removed 6 bases from V and 1 base from J; junction bases left unmatched: 5. The DNA of the CDR3 is TGTGCCAGCAGACCGGGACAGGCATCCTACGAGCAGTACTTC. Protein product: CASRPGQASYEQYF.

The V and J genes are TRBV27 and TRBJ1-4; the match to TRBD1 covers 8 bases. V trimming: 3 bases; J trimming: 11 bases; junction bases outside the gene matches: 5. Germline V gene lookup returns CDR1 MNHEY and CDR2 SMNVEV (reference sequence). The CDR3 totals 13 residues. This chain's CDR3 is CASSLDREGKLFF. The CDR3 DNA follows: TGTGCCAGCAGTTTGGACAGGGAAGGTAAACTGTTTTTT.

CDR3 sequence: CATSRSALARGREQYF. In DNA, the CDR3 is TGTGCCACCAGCAGGAGTGCCCTAGCCAGGGGCCGCGAGCAGTACTTC. V and J are TRBV15 and TRBJ2-7; a weak D match, TRBD1 (6 bases). CDR1 and CDR2 (germline): LNHNV, YYDKDF (reference sequence). CDR3 length: 16 amino acids. V shed 3 bases and J shed 6 bases, with 21 bases lying between them. Full variable domain (outside the CDR3, taken from reference TRBV15 and TRBJ2-7): DAMVIQNPRYQVTQFGKPVTLSCSQTLNHNVMYWYQQKSSQAPKLLFHYYDKDFNNEADTPDNFQSRRPNTSFCFLDIRSPGLGDTAMYLCATSRSALARGREQYFGPGTRLTVT.

The rearrangement links TRBV7-9 to TRBJ2-5; a weak D match, TRBD2 (5 bases). Trimming took off 1 base at V and 8 bases at J, with 14 bases between the two ends. The CDR3 sequence is 14 residues long. Germline CDR1 reads SEHNR; CDR2 reads FQNEAQ (reference sequence). The CDR3 loop reads CASSLVGRGETQYF. In nucleotides, the CDR3 is TGTGCCAGCAGCTTAGTGGGCCGGGGAGAAACCCAGTACTTC.

This clone showed up just a few times. J is TRBJ2-7 and V is TRBV11-2; D gene uncertain. V was clipped by 3 bases and J by 2 bases, with 14 bases between them. The CDR3 runs 15 residues. Germline values: CDR1 SGHAT, CDR2 FQNNGV. CDR3: CASSFFPRLAYEQYF. CDR3 sequence (DNA): TGTGCCAGCAGCTTTTTTCCTAGGTTAGCCTACGAGCAGTACTTC.

J is TRBJ1-2 and V is TRBV19; D remains ambiguous. Germline assignment: CDR1 LNHDA and CDR2 SQIVND (reference sequence). The CDR3 sequence is 15 residues long. The ends were cut back, 2 bases at V and 2 bases at J, with 12 bases in the middle. This CDR3 is CASSIYPHTNYGYTF. As DNA, the CDR3 is TGTGCCAGTAGTATATATCCGCACACCAACTATGGCTACACCTTC.

The V gene is TRBV29-1, the J gene TRBJ1-1, with unresolved D. Per germline, CDR1 SQVTM and CDR2 ANQGSEA. This CDR3 has 14 amino acids. Trimming removed 3 bases from V and 0 bases from J, with 11 bases in between. The CDR3 reads CSVEYPIVNTEAFF. The CDR3 DNA reads as TGCAGCGTTGAGTACCCTATTGTGAACACTGAAGCTTTCTTT.

The chain has TRBV30 and TRBJ1-5; D gene uncertain. Germline lookup yields CDR1 GTSNPN and CDR2 SVGIG (reference sequence). This CDR3 comprises 14 residues. V gave up 0 bases and J gave up 4 bases, with 10 bases separating them. CDR3 DNA sequence: TGTGCCTGGAGTGTACACCTCGGGAATCAGCCCCAGCATTTT. Encoded protein: CAWSVHLGNQPQHF.

The rearrangement uses TRBV28 and TRBJ1-2; a weak D match, TRBD1 (5 bases). Between the trimmed V and J ends, which lost 11 bases and 5 bases, there was a span of 18 bases. There are 13 residues in the CDR3. The germline gives CDR1 MDHEN, CDR2 SYDVKM. The CDR3 is CAGRAGYEYGYTF. In DNA, the CDR3 is TGTGCCGGAAGAGCAGGGTATGAGTATGGCTACACCTTC.

V usage is TRBV10-2 and J usage is TRBJ2-1; D ambiguous. The CDR3 sequence is 12 residues long. From germline, CDR1 is WSHSY and CDR2 SAAADI. V was pared by 4 bases and J by 7 bases, with 8 bases between. Here the CDR3 reads CASSALTNEQFF. In DNA, the CDR3 is TGCGCCAGCAGTGCCCTGACTAATGAGCAGTTCTTC.

V and J are TRBV2 and TRBJ2-1, with D maybe TRBD1 (5 bases). The germline V and J ends were trimmed by 7 bases and 7 bases, with 11 bases remaining between them. Germline loops: CDR1 SNHLY, CDR2 FYNNEI. The CDR3 loop spans 12 amino acids. The CDR3: CASTTQGNEQFF. CDR3 in DNA: TGTGCCAGCACCACTCAGGGAAATGAGCAGTTCTTC.

The V and J genes are TRBV7-8 and TRBJ2-7; tentative D call: TRBD1 (6 bases). V lost 8 bases and J lost 1, with 12 bases in between. The length of the CDR3 is 13 residues. CDR1 SGHVS and CDR2 FQNEAQ come from the germline V gene. The CDR3 region has the DNA TGTGCCAGCGGGGGCGAGACTTCCTACGAGCAGTACTTC. This sequence encodes CASGGETSYEQYF.

V is TRBV27 and J is TRBJ2-1; TRBD2 might be the D (6 bases). V was pared by 8 bases and J by 2 bases, with 7 bases between. The CDR3 totals 12 residues. Germline-derived CDR1 and CDR2 are MNHEY and SMNVEV (reference sequence). CDR3: CASQRAYNEQFF. In DNA form, the CDR3 reads TGTGCCAGCCAGCGGGCCTACAATGAGCAGTTCTTC.

This clone has just one count. The chain is built from TRBV7-8 and TRBJ1-3, with D tentatively TRBD1 (5 bases). Trimming removed 1 base from V and 7 bases from J, with 14 bases in between. The CDR3 runs 15 residues. Germline-derived CDR1 and CDR2 are SGHVS and FQNEAQ. In DNA form, the CDR3 reads TGTGCCAGCAGCTTAGGAGGGACTGGGAGGAACACCATATATTTT. Encoded protein: CASSLGGTGRNTIYF.

The V gene is TRBV6-6, the J gene TRBJ2-1; 9 bases are shared with TRBD1. The CDR3 sequence is 14 residues long. The J segment lost 8 bases and the V segment lost 5 bases, leaving 7 bases of the junction unmatched. Germline V gene sequence: CDR1 MNHNY, CDR2 SVGAGI (reference sequence). In nucleotides, the CDR3 is TGTGCCAGCAGTAACAGGGGGCGCTTCGATGAGCAGTTCTTC. It is translated as CASSNRGRFDEQFF.

The rearrangement joins TRBV28 to TRBJ2-7, with 8 bases lining up with TRBD2. The ends lost 6 bases at V and 5 bases at J; junction bases unmatched: 12. CDR1 and CDR2 (germline): MDHEN, SYDVKM. The CDR3 is made up of 15 amino acids. Here the CDR3 DNA reads TGTGCCAGCAGGGGAGCGGCGGGGGGCGTGGACGAGCAGTACTTC. Its protein is CASRGAAGGVDEQYF.